A single sample is the source of the 22 T cell receptor beta chains below, sequenced in a study of blood T cell repertoires in COVID-19. Method: immunoSEQ multiplex PCR; TCRdb's copy keeps in-frame clones and lacks some. The sample shows about 170,000 clones, about four fifths of them seen only once. Material: peripheral blood. These receptors were taken from a man aged 35-49 years who had recovered from COVID-19.

The V call is TRBV6-4, the J call TRBJ2-1, with 9 bases that match TRBD2. The CDR3 length is 14 residues. V trimming: 2 bases; J trimming: 5 bases; junction bases outside the gene matches: 1. CDR1 and CDR2 from the germline V gene are MRHNA and SNTAGT. CDR3: CASSDAGGHNEQFF. The CDR3 DNA sequence: TGTGCCAGCAGTGACGCGGGGGGGCACAATGAGCAGTTCTTC.

This chain uses TRBV5-5 with TRBJ1-2; 12 bases fit TRBD1. Germline assignment: CDR1 SGHKS and CDR2 YYEKEE (reference sequence). The CDR3 has 17 residues. The V gene end was trimmed by 3 bases and the J gene end by 5 bases; junction bases not matched to a gene: 11. The CDR3 DNA reads TGTGCCAGCAGCTCCGTCCCGGGACAGGGGGCTGGGTATGGCTACACCTTC. Translation gives CASSSVPGQGAGYGYTF.

The chain combines TRBV7-9 with TRBJ2-7; perhaps TRBD1 as D (5 bases). The CDR3 is made up of 14 amino acids. V gave up 1 base and J gave up 6 bases, with 13 bases separating them. From germline, CDR1 is SEHNR and CDR2 FQNEAQ (reference sequence). The CDR3 region has the DNA TGTGCCAGCAGCTTAGGGGGCTCTCCGGGCGAGCAGTACTTC. It yields the protein CASSLGGSPGEQYF.

The genes are TRBV18 and TRBJ2-1; D ambiguous. CDR1 and CDR2 (germline): KGHSH, LQKENI. V lost 0 bases, J lost 0 bases, and 9 bases lay in between. This CDR3 contains 16 residues. As DNA, the CDR3 is TGTGCCAGCTCACCACCAGAGAGAAGCTCCTACAATGAGCAGTTCTTC. Its protein is CASSPPERSSYNEQFF.

The chain's CDR3 is CASSPRTGRTDTQYF. For the CDR3, the DNA is TGTGCCAGCAGCCCGAGGACAGGGAGAACAGATACGCAGTATTTT. This chain joins TRBV14 and TRBJ2-3; 8 bases map to TRBD1. Germline CDR1 and CDR2: SGHDN and FVKESK. Losses at the gene ends were 4 bases for V and 3 bases for J; bases not matched to a gene: 6. The CDR3 length is 15 residues.

The chain combines TRBV5-4 with TRBJ2-1; the match to TRBD2 covers 9 bases. Germline CDR1 reads SGHNT; CDR2 reads YYREEE (reference sequence). CDR3 length equals 16 residues. V gave up 4 bases and J gave up 8 bases; unmatched junction bases: 13. The CDR3 bases are TGTGCCAGCAGCCTGAATAGCGGGAGCGGTTACGATGAGCAGTTCTTC. Its translation is CASSLNSGSGYDEQFF.

As to this clone: Other DNA sequences from this sample encode an identical CDR3 as well. The genes are TRBV27 and TRBJ2-7, with TRBD1 identical over 12 bases. V gave up 7 bases and J gave up 7 bases; unmatched junction bases: 8. There are 14 residues in the CDR3. Germline lookup yields CDR1 MNHEY and CDR2 SMNVEV (reference sequence). The CDR3 protein is CASTPGQGAGEQYF. CDR3 in DNA: TGTGCCAGCACCCCGGGACAGGGGGCAGGGGAGCAGTACTTC.

This sequence joins TRBV4-3 and TRBJ2-3; D perhaps matches TRBD1 (6 bases). The CDR3 is 16 amino acids. Germline V gene sequence: CDR1 LGHNA, CDR2 YSLEER. Trimming stripped 4 bases from V and 10 bases from J, with 24 bases between. The CDR3 region is CASSPTVRGTEGAQYF. CDR3 coding DNA: TGCGCCAGCAGCCCCACCGTCAGGGGTACGGAAGGGGCGCAGTATTTT.

V and J are TRBV5-4 and TRBJ1-2; D not certain. The CDR3 runs to 15 residues. V lost 3 bases and J 7 bases, leaving 19 bases between the germline ends. Per germline, CDR1 SGHNT and CDR2 YYREEE (reference sequence). Written as DNA, the CDR3 is TGTGCCAGCAGCTCTAAAAAATCGCCGGAGGGTGGCTACACCTTC. Translated: CASSSKKSPEGGYTF.

This clone was counted a single time. The rearrangement links TRBV7-2 to TRBJ2-3, with D possibly TRBD2 on 6 matching bases. This CDR3 contains 16 residues. The V gene's germline CDR1 is SGHTA and CDR2 FQGNSA. The germline V and J ends were trimmed by 4 bases and 6 bases, with 20 bases remaining between them. Written as DNA, the CDR3 is TGTGCCAGCAGCTCAAGGGCGGAGGGTGGTGGGGATACGCAGTATTTT. As protein: CASSSRAEGGGDTQYF.

The gene calls are TRBV5-6 and TRBJ2-3; D is possibly TRBD2 (5 bases). The CDR3 spans 15 residues. The germline V and J ends were trimmed by 0 bases and 3 bases, with 11 bases remaining between them. Germline assignment: CDR1 SGHDT and CDR2 YYEEEE. CDR3 sequence (DNA): TGTGCCAGCAGCTTGGCTGGGCCGGGGACAGATACGCAGTATTTT. Translating it yields CASSLAGPGTDTQYF. The full variable domain, with the rest looked up from reference TRBV5-6 and TRBJ2-3, is DAGVTQSPTHLIKTRGQQVTLRCSPKSGHDTVSWYQQALGQGPQFIFQYYEEEERQRGNFPDRFSGHQFPNYSSELNVNALLLGDSALYLCASSLAGPGTDTQYFGPGTRLTVL.

This clone has just a few counts. This chain connects TRBV5-3 to TRBJ1-6; D remains unclear. TRBV5-3 is assigned to the ORF class and has an uncertain function. Trimming left V 4 bases short and J 10 bases short, with 12 bases between. There are 13 residues in the CDR3. CDR3 sequence reads: CARSPAGASPLHF. DNA for the CDR3: TGTGCCAGAAGCCCCGCGGGAGCCTCACCCCTCCACTTT.

This sequence joins TRBV3-1 (or the pseudogene TRBV3-2) and TRBJ2-7; 10 bases are shared with TRBD2. The CDR3 consists of 15 residues. Trimming at V came to 2 bases and at J to 2 bases, leaving 3 bases not matched to a gene. Per the germline V gene, CDR1 is LGHDT and CDR2 is YNNKEL (reference sequence). The CDR3, as DNA: TGTGCCAGCAGCCAAACTAGCGGGATCACCTACGAGCAGTACTTC. Its translation: CASSQTSGITYEQYF.

The J gene is TRBJ2-3, the V gene TRBV19; 13 bases map to TRBD2. The junction had 15 bases not matched to a gene; V was cut back by 4 bases and J by 5 bases. The germline V gene encodes CDR1 LNHDA and CDR2 SQIVND (reference sequence). The CDR3 runs 19 residues. The CDR3 sequence: CASSKGTSGKGVMRDTQYF. CDR3 nucleotides: TGTGCCAGTAGTAAAGGGACTAGCGGGAAAGGGGTCATGCGAGATACGCAGTATTTT.

The chain combines TRBV9 with TRBJ1-2; D call uncertain. Deletions cut 4 bases from V and 8 bases from J, with 18 bases between. The CDR3 runs 14 residues. CDR1 is SGDLS, CDR2 YYNGEE, per germline. The CDR3 DNA is TGTGCCAGCAGCTATGGGCCGGCCCTGTCCGGCTACACCTTC. Translated: CASSYGPALSGYTF.

This chain joins TRBV9 and TRBJ2-5; 9 bases are a match to TRBD2. Germline values: CDR1 SGDLS, CDR2 YYNGEE. The junction had 17 bases not matched to a gene; V was cut back by 1 base and J by 4 bases. This CDR3 is 19 amino acids long. In DNA, the CDR3 is TGTGCCAGCAGCGTAAGGGTAAGGGGTAGCGGGGGAGTAGGAGAGACCCAGTACTTC. As protein: CASSVRVRGSGGVGETQYF.

In this sample, this clone turned up a few times. The V gene is TRBV3-1 (or the pseudogene TRBV3-2), the J gene TRBJ1-2; D gene uncertain. This CDR3 comprises 14 residues. Germline CDR1 and CDR2: LGHDT and YNNKEL (reference sequence). The V end lost 4 bases, the J end lost 7 bases, and 16 bases lay between the germline ends. CDR3 DNA sequence: TGTGCCAGCAGCCCGTCGGGGTCTGTGGGTGGCTACACCTTC. This translates into CASSPSGSVGGYTF.

This clone was seen only once. The genes are TRBV28 and TRBJ2-5, with 9 bases matching TRBD2. Germline V gene lookup returns CDR1 MDHEN and CDR2 SYDVKM. The CDR3 sequence is 15 residues long. The junction had 12 bases not matched to a gene; V was cut back by 6 bases and J by 7 bases. Here the CDR3 DNA reads TGTGCCAGCAGGTTAGCGGGAGCGACGGGAGGGACCCAGTACTTC. Its translation: CASRLAGATGGTQYF. Together with reference TRBV28 and TRBJ2-5, the CDR3 gives the full variable domain: DVKVTQSSRYLVKRTGEKVFLECVQDMDHENMFWYRQDPGLGLRLIYFSYDVKMKEKGDIPEGYSVSREKKERFSLILESASTNQTSMYLCASRLAGATGGTQYFGPGTRLLVL.

This clone was observed a few times. V gene TRBV5-6 combines with J gene TRBJ2-7; perhaps TRBD2 as D (6 bases). The germline gives CDR1 SGHDT, CDR2 YYEEEE. Deletions cut 3 bases from V and 2 bases from J, with 12 bases between. The CDR3 contains 14 residues. The DNA for the CDR3 is TGTGCCAGCAGCTGGGGGGACGTTCCCTACGAGCAGTACTTC. The encoded protein is CASSWGDVPYEQYF.

The chain links TRBV4-2 to TRBJ1-4; D remains ambiguous. V lost 0 bases to trimming and J lost 4 bases, with 9 bases between them. CDR3 length: 15 amino acids. Germline CDR1 is LGHNA and CDR2 is YNFKEQ. CDR3 DNA: TGTGCCAGCAGCCAAGAGGAGGCAAGTAATGAAAAACTGTTTTTT. Its protein product is CASSQEEASNEKLFF.

The rearrangement links TRBV27 to TRBJ1-2; 10 bases match TRBD1. Germline V gene lookup returns CDR1 MNHEY and CDR2 SMNVEV (reference sequence). The CDR3 contains 15 residues. Germline trimming cut 5 bases from V and 5 bases from J; bases unmatched to any gene: 8. In DNA, the CDR3 is TGTGCCAGCAGTCCCACAGGACAGGGGGGTTATGGCTACACCTTC. Protein sequence: CASSPTGQGGYGYTF.

This clone was detected once. The V call is TRBV6-6, the J call TRBJ2-3; D gene unclear. The ends were cut back, 5 bases at V and 4 bases at J, with 4 bases in the middle. CDR3 length: 11 residues. Germline-derived CDR1 and CDR2 are MNHNY and SVGAGI (reference sequence). The DNA for the CDR3 is TGTGCCAGCAGTGCAGCAGATACGCAGTATTTT. Its translation: CASSAADTQYF.